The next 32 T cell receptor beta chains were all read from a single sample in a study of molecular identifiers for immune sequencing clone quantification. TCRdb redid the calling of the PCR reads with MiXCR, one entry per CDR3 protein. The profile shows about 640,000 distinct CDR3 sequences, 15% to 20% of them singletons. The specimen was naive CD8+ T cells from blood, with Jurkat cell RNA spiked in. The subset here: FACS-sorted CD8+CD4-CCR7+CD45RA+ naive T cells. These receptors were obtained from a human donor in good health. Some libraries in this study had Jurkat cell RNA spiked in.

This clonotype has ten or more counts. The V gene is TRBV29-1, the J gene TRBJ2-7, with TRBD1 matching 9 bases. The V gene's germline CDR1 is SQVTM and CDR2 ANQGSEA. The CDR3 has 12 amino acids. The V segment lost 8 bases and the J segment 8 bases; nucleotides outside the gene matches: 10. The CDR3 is CSSTGTGRKQYF. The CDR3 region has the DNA TGCAGCTCGACCGGGACAGGGAGGAAGCAGTACTTC.

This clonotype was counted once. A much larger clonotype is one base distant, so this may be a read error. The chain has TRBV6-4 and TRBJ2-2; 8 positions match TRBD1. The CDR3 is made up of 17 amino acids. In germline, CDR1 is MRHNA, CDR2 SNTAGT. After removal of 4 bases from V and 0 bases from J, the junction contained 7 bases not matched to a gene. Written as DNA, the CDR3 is TGTGCCAGCAGTGGCCCGACAGGGGATGCGAACACCGGGGAGCTGTTTTTT. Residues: CASSGPTGDANTGELFF.

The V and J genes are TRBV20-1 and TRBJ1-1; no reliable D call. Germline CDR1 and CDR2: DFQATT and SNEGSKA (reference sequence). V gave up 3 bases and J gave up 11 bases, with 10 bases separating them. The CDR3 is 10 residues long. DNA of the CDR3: TGCAGTGCTAGCTTCGGGAACGCTTTCTTT. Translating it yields CSASFGNAFF.

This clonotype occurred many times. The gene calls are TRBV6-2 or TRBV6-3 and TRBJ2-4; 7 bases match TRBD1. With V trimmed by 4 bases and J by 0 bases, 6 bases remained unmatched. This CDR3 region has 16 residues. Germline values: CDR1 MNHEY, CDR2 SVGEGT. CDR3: CASSSTGLLAKNIQYF. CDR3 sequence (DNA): TGTGCCAGCAGTTCGACAGGGCTCCTAGCCAAAAACATTCAGTACTTC.

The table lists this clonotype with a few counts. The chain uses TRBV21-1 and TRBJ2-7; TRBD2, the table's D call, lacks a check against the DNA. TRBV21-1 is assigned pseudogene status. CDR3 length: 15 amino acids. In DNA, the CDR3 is TGTGCCAGCAGCAAAGGGCTAGCGGGTCCCTACGAGCAGTACTTC. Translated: CASSKGLAGPYEQYF.

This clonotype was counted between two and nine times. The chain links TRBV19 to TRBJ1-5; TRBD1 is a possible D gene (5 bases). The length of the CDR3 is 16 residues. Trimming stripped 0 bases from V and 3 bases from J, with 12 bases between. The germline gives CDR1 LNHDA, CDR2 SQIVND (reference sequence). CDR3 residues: CASSIDAGLINQPQHF. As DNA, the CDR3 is TGTGCCAGTAGTATAGACGCGGGACTCATCAATCAGCCCCAGCATTTT.

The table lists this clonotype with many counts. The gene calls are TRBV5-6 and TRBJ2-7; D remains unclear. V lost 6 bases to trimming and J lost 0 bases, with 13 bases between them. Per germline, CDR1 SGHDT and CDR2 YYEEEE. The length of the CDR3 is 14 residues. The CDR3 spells CASTTSHFSYEQYF. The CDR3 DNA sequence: TGTGCCAGCACCACGAGTCACTTCTCCTACGAGCAGTACTTC.

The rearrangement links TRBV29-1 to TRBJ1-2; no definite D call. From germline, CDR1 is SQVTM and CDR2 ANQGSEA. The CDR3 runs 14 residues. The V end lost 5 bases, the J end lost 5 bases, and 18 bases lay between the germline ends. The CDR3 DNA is TGCAGCGTTACCCCGGAGCCTCTGGGGTATGGCTACACCTTC. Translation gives CSVTPEPLGYGYTF.

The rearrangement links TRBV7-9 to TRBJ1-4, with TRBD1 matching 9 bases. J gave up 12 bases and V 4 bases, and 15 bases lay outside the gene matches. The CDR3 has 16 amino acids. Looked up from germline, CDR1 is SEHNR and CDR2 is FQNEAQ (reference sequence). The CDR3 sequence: CASSSTPGTGLRELFF. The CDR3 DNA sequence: TGTGCCAGCAGCTCGACCCCCGGGACAGGGTTGCGAGAACTGTTTTTT.

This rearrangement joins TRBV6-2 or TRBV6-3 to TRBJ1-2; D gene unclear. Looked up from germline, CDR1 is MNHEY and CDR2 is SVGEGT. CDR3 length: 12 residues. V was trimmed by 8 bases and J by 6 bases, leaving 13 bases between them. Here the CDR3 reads CASGPSLNGYTF. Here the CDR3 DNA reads TGTGCCAGCGGACCATCTCTTAATGGCTACACCTTC.

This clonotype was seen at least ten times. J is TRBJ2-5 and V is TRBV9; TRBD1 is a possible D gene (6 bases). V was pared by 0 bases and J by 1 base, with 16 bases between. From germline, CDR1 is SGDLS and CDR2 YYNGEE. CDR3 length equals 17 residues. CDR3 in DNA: TGTGCCAGCAGCGTAGAGGCCGAAGGACAGTTCCAAGAGACCCAGTACTTC. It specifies CASSVEAEGQFQETQYF.

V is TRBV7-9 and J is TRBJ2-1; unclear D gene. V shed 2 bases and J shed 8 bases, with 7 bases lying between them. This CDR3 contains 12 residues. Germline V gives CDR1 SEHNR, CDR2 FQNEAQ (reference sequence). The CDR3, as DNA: TGTGCCAGCAGCTTAAGGTTGGATGAGCAGTTCTTC. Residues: CASSLRLDEQFF. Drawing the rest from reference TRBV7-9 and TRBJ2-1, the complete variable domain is DTGVSQNPRHKITKRGQNVTFRCDPISEHNRLYWYRQTLGQGPEFLTYFQNEAQLEKSRLLSDRFSAERPKGSFSTLEIQRTEQGDSAMYLCASSLRLDEQFFGPGTRLTVL.

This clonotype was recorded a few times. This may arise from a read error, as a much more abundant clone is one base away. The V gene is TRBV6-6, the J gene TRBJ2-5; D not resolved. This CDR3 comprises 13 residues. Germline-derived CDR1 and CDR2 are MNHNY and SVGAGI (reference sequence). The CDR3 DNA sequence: TGTGCCGGCAGTTACTCGACGACAGAGACCCAGTACTTC. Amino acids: CAGSYSTTETQYF.

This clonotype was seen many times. The DNA of the CDR3 is TGCGCCAGCAGCCAAGCTACAGCCGGGACAGGGTCTGGAAACACCATATATTTT. This codes for CASSQATAGTGSGNTIYF. The genes are TRBV4-1 and TRBJ1-3; 9 positions agree with TRBD1. The CDR3 contains 18 residues. Germline CDR1 reads MGHRA; CDR2 reads YSYEKL. After removal of 1 base from V and 1 base from J, the junction contained 8 bases not matched to a gene.

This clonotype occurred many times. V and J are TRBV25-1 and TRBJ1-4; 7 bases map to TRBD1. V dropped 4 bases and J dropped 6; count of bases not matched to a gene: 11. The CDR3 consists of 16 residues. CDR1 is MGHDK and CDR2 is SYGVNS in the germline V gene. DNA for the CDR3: TGTGCCAGCAGTGCAACCTCCGGGACAGTAGATGAAAAACTGTTTTTT. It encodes CASSATSGTVDEKLFF.

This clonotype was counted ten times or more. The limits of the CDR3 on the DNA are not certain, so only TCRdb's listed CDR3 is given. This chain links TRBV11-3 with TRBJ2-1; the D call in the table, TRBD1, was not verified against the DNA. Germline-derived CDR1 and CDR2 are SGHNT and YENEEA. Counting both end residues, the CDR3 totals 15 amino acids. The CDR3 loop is CASSLDFAPANEQFF.

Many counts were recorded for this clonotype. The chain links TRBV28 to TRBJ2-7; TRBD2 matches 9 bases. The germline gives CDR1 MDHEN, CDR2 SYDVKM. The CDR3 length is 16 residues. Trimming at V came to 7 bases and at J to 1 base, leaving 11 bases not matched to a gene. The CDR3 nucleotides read TGTGCCAGCACCGATTCCGGGACTAGCAGTTCCTACGAGCAGTACTTC. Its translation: CASTDSGTSSSYEQYF.

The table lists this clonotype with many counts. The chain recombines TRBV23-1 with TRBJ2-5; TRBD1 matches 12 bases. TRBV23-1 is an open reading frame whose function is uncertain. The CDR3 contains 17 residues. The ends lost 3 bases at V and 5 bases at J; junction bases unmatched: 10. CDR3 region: CASSQYPGTGGWETQYF. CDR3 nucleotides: TGCGCCAGCAGTCAGTACCCAGGGACAGGGGGCTGGGAGACCCAGTACTTC.

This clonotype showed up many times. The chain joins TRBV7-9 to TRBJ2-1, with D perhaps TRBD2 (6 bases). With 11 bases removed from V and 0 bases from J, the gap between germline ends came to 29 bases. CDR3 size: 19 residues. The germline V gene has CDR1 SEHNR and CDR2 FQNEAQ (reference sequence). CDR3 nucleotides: TGTGCCGCCACCCTGTTCCGGGACTCTCAAATAAACTCCTACAATGAGCAGTTCTTC. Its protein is CAATLFRDSQINSYNEQFF.

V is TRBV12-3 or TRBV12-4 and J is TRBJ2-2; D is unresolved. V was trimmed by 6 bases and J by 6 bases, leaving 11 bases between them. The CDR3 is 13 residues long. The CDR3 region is CASSPSHAGELFF. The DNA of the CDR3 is TGTGCCAGCAGCCCCTCTCACGCCGGGGAGCTGTTTTTT.

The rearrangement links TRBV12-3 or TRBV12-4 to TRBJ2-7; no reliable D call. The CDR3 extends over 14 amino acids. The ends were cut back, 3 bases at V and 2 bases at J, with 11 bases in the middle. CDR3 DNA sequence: TGTGCCAGCAGTTTCCAGCTATCCACCTACGAGCAGTACTTC. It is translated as CASSFQLSTYEQYF.

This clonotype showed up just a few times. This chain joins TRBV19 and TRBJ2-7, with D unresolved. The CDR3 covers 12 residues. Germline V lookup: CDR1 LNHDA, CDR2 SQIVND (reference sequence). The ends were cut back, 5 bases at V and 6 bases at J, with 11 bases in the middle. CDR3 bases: TGTGCCAGTAGTTTGACTCCCGCCGAGCAGTACTTC. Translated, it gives CASSLTPAEQYF.

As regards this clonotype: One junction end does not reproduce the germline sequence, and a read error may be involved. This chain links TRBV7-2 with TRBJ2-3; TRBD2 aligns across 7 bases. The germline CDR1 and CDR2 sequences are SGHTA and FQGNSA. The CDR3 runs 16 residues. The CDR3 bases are TGTGCCAGCGGCTTAGACCGGGGACTAACCACAGATACGCAGTATTTT. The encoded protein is CASGLDRGLTTDTQYF.

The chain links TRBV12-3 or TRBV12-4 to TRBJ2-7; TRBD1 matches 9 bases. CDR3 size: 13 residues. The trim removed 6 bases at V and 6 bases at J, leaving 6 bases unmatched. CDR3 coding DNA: TGTGCCAGCAGCCACAGGGGGCTCCGCGAGCAGTACTTC. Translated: CASSHRGLREQYF.

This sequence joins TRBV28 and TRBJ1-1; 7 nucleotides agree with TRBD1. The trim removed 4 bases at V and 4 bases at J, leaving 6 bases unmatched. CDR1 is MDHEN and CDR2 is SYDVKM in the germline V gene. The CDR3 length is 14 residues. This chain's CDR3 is CASSYRGGLTEAFF. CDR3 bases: TGTGCCAGCAGTTACAGGGGCGGGCTCACTGAAGCTTTCTTT.

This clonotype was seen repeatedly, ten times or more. CDR3 DNA: TGTGCCAGCAGCGGTGCGGACGCAGGGGGGTATGGCTACACCTTC. As protein: CASSGADAGGYGYTF. This chain joins TRBV9 and TRBJ1-2; 7 bases agree with TRBD1. The CDR3 contains 15 residues. Germline CDR1 SGDLS, CDR2 YYNGEE. V was clipped by 3 bases and J by 5 bases; unmatched bases: 10.

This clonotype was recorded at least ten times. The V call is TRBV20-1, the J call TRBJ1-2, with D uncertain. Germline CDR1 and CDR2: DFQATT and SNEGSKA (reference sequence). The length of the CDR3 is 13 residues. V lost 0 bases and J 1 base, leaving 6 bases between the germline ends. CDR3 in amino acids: CSARDLDNYGYTF. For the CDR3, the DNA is TGCAGTGCTAGAGATCTAGATAACTATGGCTACACCTTC.

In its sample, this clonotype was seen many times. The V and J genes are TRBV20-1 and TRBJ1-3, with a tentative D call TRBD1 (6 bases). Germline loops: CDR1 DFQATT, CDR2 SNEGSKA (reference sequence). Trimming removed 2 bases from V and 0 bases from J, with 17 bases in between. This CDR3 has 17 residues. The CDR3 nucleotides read TGCAGTGCTAGACCGTTTCCGGGACATAACTCTGGAAACACCATATATTTT. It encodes CSARPFPGHNSGNTIYF.

The CDR3 loop reads CASSLLEDGVNYNEQFF. In DNA form, the CDR3 reads TGTGCCAGCAGCTTACTAGAGGACGGGGTAAATTACAATGAGCAGTTCTTC. The rearrangement joins TRBV7-6 to TRBJ2-1; TRBD2 is a possible D gene (5 bases). This CDR3 spans 17 amino acids. Looked up from germline, CDR1 is SGHVS and CDR2 is FNYEAQ. Trimming stripped 2 bases from V and 4 bases from J, with 18 bases between. Full variable domain (outside the CDR3, taken from reference TRBV7-6 and TRBJ2-1): GAGVSQSPRYKVTKRGQDVALRCDPISGHVSLYWYRQALGQGPEFLTYFNYEAQQDKSGLPNDRFSAERPEGSISTLTIQRTEQRDSAMYRCASSLLEDGVNYNEQFFGPGTRLTVL.

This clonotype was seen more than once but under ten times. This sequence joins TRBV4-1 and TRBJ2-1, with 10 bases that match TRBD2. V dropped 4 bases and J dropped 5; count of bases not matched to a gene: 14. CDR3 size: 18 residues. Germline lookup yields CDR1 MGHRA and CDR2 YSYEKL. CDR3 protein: CASSPIELAGGRHNEQFF. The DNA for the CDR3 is TGCGCCAGCAGCCCCATCGAGTTAGCGGGAGGTCGTCACAATGAGCAGTTCTTC.

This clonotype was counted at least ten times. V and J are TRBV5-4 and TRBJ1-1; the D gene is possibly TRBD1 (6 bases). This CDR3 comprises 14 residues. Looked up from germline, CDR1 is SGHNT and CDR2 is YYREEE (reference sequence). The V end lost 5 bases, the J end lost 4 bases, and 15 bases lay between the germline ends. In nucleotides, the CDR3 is TGTGCCAGCAGTACGACCAGGGGTTCCACTGAAGCTTTCTTT. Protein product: CASSTTRGSTEAFF.

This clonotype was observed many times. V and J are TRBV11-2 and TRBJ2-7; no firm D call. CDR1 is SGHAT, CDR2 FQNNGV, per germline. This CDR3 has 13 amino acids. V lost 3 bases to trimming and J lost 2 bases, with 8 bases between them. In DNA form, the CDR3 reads TGTGCCAGCAGCTTCTCCCGGACCTACGAGCAGTACTTC. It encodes CASSFSRTYEQYF.